The clone carrying this T cell receptor (beta chain) came up a few times. The antigen is undetermined. The data originate from a study of blood T cells in healthy people across ages. Overall study findings and caveats: Those diversity estimates obtained from one million T cells were thought to be underestimates. Naive CD4+ cell counts and diversity both ran higher in long-lived than in aged donors.

Germline assignment: CDR1 SGHTA and CDR2 FQGNSA. The V gene lost 3 bases and the J gene lost 0 bases, with 12 bases spanning the gap. CDR3 length: 15 amino acids. Using a J-beta primer mix together with a sample-barcoded 5' primer, a second PCR was run for roughly 7 to 12 cycles. TCRdb passed the 5' RACE reads through MiXCR, listing each CDR3 protein once. The table records about 1.7 million distinct CDR3 sequences, 28% of them present only once. Source material: blood. The V gene is TRBV7-2, the J gene TRBJ2-7, with D unresolved. The source of this sequence is a young woman in good health. This CDR3 reads CASSFTGHSSYEQYF. The DNA for the CDR3 is TGTGCCAGCAGCTTTACGGGCCATAGCTCCTACGAGCAGTACTTC.